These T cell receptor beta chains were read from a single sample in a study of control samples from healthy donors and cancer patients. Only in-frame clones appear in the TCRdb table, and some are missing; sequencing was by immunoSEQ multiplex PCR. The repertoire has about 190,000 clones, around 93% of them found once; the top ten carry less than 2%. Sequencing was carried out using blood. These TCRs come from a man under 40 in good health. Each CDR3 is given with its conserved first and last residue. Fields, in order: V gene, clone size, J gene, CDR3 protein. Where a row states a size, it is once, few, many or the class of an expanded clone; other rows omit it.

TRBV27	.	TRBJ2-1	CASSLVTRISEQFF
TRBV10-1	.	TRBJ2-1	CASSEYGYNEQFF
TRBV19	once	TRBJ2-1	CASSIGGTRRLGEQFF
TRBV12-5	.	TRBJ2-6	CASGLPRAGANVLTF
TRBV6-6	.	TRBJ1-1	CASSLRQFTEAFF
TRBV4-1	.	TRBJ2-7	CASSQGSITYEQYF
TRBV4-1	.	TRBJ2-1	CASSQGASNEQFF
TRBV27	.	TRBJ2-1	CASSFSGGSYNEQFF
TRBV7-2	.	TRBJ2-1	CASSLVRAPREQFF
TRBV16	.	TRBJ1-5	CASSQSIMGRGNQPQHF
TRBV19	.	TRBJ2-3	CATRGGDPTDTQYF
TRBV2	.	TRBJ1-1	CASTGQPMNTEAFF
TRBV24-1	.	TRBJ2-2	CATSDLGGPSGNTGELFF
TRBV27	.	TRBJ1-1	CASSFTGLNTEAFF
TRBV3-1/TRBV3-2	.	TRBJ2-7	CASSQALSGALYEQYF
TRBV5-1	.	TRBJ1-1	CASSPPVQTRNTEAFF
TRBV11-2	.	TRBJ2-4	CASSLVRTVGNIQYF
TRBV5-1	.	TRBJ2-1	CASSEGTSGYNEQFF
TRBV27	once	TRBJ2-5	CASSRYSGTGGAGSSETQYF
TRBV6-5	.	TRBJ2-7	CASSYSGTGPYEQYF
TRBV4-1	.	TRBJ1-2	CASSQIGGTGKYGYTF
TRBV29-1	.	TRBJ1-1	CSVAKVLDTEAFF
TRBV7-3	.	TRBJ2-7	CASSTRDSDDEQYF
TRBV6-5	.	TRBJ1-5	CASSPQGSGQPQHF
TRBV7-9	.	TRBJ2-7	CASSLVRGGLQIEQYF
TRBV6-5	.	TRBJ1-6	CASGGQSSYNSPLHF
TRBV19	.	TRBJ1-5	CASSIRGPNQPQHF
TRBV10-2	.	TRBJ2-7	CASRDRGYEQYF